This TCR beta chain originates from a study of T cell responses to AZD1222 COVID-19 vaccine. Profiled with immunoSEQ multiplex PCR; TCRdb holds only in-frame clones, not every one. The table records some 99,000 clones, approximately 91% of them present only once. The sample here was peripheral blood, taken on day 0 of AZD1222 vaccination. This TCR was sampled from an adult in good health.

In DNA form, the CDR3 reads TGTGCCACTCGCGGAGAGGGCCTGGGAAAACTGTTTTTT. Translated, it gives CATRGEGLGKLFF. V usage is TRBV15 and J usage is TRBJ1-4; D remains ambiguous. V was shortened by 9 bases and J by 10 bases, with 18 bases between the two germline ends. The CDR3 totals 13 residues. CDR1 and CDR2 (germline): LNHNV, YYDKDF (reference sequence).